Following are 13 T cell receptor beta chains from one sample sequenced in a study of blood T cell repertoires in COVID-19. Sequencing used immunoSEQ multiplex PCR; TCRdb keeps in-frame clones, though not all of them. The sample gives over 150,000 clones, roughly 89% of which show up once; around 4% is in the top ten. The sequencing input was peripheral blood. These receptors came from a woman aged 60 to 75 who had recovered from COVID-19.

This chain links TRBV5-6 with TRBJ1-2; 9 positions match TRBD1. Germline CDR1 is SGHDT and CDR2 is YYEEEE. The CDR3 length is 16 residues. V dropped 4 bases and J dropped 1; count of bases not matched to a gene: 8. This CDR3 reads CASSDSSGQGNYGYTF. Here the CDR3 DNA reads TGTGCCAGCAGCGACTCCTCGGGACAGGGTAACTATGGCTACACCTTC.

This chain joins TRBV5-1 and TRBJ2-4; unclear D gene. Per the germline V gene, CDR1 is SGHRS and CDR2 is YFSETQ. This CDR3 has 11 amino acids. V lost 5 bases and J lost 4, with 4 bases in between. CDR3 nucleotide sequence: TGCGCCAGCAGAGAGAAAAACATTCAGTACTTC. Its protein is CASREKNIQYF.

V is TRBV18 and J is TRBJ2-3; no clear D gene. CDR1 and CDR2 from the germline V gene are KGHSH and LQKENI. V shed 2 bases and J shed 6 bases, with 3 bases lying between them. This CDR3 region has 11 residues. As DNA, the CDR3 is TGTGCCAGCTCACCAGAGGATACGCAGTATTTT. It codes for CASSPEDTQYF.

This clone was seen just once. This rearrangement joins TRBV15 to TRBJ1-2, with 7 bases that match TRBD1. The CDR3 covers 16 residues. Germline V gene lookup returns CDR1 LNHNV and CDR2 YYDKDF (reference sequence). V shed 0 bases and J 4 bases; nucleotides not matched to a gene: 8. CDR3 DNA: TGTGCCACCAGCAGAGATCGTACAGGGGAGGCCTATGGCTACACCTTC. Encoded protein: CATSRDRTGEAYGYTF.

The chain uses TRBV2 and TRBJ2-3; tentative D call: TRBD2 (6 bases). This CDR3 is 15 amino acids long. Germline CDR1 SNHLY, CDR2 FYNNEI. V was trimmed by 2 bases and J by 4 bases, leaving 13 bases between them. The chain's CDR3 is CASSESSAFPDTQYF. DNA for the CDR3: TGTGCCAGCAGTGAATCTAGCGCGTTTCCAGATACGCAGTATTTT.

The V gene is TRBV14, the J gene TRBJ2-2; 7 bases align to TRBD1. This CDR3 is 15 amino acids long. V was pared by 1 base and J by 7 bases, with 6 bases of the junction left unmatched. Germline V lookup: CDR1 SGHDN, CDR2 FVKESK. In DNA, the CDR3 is TGTGCCAGCAGCCAAGTAAAGGGGGCCAACGGGGAGCTGTTTTTT. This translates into CASSQVKGANGELFF.

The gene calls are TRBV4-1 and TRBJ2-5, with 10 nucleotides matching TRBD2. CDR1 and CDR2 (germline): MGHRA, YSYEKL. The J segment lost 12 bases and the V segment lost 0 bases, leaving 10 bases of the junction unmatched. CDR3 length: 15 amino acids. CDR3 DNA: TGCGCCAGCAGCCAAGATCCCAGCGGGGGGGCCTTGGAGTACTTC. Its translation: CASSQDPSGGALEYF.

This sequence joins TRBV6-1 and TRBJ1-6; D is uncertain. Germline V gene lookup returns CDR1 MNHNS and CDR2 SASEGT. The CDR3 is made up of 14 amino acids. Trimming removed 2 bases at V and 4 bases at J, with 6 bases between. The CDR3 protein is CASSELEYNSPLHF. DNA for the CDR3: TGTGCCAGCAGTGAACTCGAGTATAATTCACCCCTCCACTTT.

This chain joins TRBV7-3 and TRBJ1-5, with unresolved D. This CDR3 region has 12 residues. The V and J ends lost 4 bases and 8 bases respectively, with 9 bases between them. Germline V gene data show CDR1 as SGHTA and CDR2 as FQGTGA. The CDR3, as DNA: TGTGCCAGCAGCTCCCCCCTAAAGCCCCAGCATTTT. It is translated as CASSSPLKPQHF.

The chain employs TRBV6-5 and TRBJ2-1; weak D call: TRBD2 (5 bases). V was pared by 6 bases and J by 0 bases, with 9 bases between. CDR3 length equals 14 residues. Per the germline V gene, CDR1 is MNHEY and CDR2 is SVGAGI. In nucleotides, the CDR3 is TGTGCCAGCAGGAGAGACTACTCCTACAATGAGCAGTTCTTC. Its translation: CASRRDYSYNEQFF.

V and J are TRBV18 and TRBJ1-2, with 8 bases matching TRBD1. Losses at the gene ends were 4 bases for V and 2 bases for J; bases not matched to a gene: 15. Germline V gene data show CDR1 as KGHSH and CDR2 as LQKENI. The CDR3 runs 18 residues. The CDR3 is CASSQGTGRLTSNYGYTF. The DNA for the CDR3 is TGTGCCAGCTCACAAGGGACAGGTCGTCTAACCTCAAACTATGGCTACACCTTC.

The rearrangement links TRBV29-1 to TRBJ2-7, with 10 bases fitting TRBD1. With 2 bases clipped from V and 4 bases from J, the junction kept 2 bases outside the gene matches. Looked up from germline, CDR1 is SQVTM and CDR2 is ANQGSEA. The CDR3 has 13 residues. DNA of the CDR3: TGCAGCGTTGAACCGGGACAGGGGTACGAGCAGTACTTC. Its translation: CSVEPGQGYEQYF.

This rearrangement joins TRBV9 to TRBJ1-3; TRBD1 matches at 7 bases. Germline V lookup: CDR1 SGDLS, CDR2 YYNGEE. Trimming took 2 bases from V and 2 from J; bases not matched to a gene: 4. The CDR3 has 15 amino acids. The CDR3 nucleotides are TGTGCCAGCAGCGTTGCTCAGGGGGCTGGAAACACCATATATTTT. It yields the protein CASSVAQGAGNTIYF.